This T cell receptor (beta chain) appears in the sequencing data of a study of blood T cell repertoires in COVID-19 (TCRdb year 2020). About the study as a whole: The collaborator samples originated in the United States, Italy and Spain and spanned the acute and convalescent phases of COVID-19. The prospective study material was composed of cDNA or gDNA derived from T cells, B-cell-depleted T cells, or PBMCs. Deeply sampled blood TCRbeta repertoires from subjects exposed to, actively infected with, or recovered from COVID-19 were included in the dataset. The repertoires were released in a freely available public database meant as a resource for research on the immune response to SARS-CoV-2. The samples were drawn from the first 160 participants of the ongoing ImmuneRACE study and from 1,254 subjects provided by 6 global collaborators. Nearly every sample came with metadata listing a de-identified subject ID, COVID-19 status, age in years and sex. Where available, HLA class I and class II types were taken from metadata supplied by the sample provider and were not determined by assay-based typing. On the study overall, not on this receptor specifically: How much clinical and demographic metadata was included differed by source and by participant, and the metadata was provided uncurated.

TCRbeta CDR3 regions were amplified from genomic DNA by means of the immunoSEQ Assay, a bias-controlled multiplex PCR. The original pipeline was this. Nucleated cell counts per sample were estimated from amplification of reference gene primers within the assay. To quantify the absolute abundance of each unique TCRbeta CDR3 rearrangement, sequence reads were collapsed and filtered. Productive Simpson clonality was computed per sample as the square root of Simpson's diversity index over productive rearrangements. Sourced from immuneACCESS, this table was stored by TCRdb with only in-frame sequences that have V and J called. A share of the clones is absent; for the studies checked, an unresolved V gene accounts for under half, and the remainder has no known explanation. V, J and clone size reflect that table, while D and trimming were determined from the DNA. Across this sample there are 95,000 to 100,000 clones, with around 85% seen only once. The top ten hold 1.5% to 2% of the sample.

A remark on this clone: The antigen this receptor binds is unknown. No much larger clone is present one base from it, and per-base qualities are unavailable.

Including the terminal cysteine and phenylalanine, the CDR3 comprises 16 residues. Of all the DNA, just the CDR3 is kept, 48 bases in frame from base 1. Taken from the germline V gene (reference sequence), the CDR1 and CDR2 loops are LNHDA and SQIVND. The junction shows trimming of 7 bases on V and 2 bases on J, plus 15 bases between the germline ends. The collaborating institutions used their own protocols to collect whole blood in K2EDTA tubes. For TCRbeta analysis, collaborators shipped samples as frozen whole blood, isolated PBMCs, or DNA extracted from either of those sample types. The chain joins TRBV19 to TRBJ1-6; the best D guess is TRBD1, with 5 bases matching. This clonotype originated in a woman in her 70s with active or convalescent COVID-19. The specimen sequenced was peripheral blood. Here the CDR3 is given as CASTKSGTAYNSPLHF. The DNA sequence is given as TGTGCCAGTACCAAATCCGGGACTGCCTATAATTCACCCCTCCACTTT.